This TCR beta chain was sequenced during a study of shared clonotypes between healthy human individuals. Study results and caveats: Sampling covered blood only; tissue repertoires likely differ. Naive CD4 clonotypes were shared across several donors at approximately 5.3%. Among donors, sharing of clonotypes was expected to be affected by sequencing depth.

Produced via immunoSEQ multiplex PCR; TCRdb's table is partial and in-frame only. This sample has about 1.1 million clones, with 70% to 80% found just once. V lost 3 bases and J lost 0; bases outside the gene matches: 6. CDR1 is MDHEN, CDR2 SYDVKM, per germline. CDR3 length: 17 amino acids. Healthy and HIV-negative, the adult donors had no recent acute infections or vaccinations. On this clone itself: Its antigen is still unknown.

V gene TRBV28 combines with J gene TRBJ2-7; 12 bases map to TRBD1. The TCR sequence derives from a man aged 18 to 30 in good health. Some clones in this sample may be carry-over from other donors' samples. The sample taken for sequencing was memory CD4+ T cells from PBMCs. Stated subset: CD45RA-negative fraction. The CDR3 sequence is CASSLLPGQGASYEQYF. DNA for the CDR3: TGTGCCAGCAGTTTGTTACCGGGACAGGGGGCCTCCTACGAGCAGTACTTC.